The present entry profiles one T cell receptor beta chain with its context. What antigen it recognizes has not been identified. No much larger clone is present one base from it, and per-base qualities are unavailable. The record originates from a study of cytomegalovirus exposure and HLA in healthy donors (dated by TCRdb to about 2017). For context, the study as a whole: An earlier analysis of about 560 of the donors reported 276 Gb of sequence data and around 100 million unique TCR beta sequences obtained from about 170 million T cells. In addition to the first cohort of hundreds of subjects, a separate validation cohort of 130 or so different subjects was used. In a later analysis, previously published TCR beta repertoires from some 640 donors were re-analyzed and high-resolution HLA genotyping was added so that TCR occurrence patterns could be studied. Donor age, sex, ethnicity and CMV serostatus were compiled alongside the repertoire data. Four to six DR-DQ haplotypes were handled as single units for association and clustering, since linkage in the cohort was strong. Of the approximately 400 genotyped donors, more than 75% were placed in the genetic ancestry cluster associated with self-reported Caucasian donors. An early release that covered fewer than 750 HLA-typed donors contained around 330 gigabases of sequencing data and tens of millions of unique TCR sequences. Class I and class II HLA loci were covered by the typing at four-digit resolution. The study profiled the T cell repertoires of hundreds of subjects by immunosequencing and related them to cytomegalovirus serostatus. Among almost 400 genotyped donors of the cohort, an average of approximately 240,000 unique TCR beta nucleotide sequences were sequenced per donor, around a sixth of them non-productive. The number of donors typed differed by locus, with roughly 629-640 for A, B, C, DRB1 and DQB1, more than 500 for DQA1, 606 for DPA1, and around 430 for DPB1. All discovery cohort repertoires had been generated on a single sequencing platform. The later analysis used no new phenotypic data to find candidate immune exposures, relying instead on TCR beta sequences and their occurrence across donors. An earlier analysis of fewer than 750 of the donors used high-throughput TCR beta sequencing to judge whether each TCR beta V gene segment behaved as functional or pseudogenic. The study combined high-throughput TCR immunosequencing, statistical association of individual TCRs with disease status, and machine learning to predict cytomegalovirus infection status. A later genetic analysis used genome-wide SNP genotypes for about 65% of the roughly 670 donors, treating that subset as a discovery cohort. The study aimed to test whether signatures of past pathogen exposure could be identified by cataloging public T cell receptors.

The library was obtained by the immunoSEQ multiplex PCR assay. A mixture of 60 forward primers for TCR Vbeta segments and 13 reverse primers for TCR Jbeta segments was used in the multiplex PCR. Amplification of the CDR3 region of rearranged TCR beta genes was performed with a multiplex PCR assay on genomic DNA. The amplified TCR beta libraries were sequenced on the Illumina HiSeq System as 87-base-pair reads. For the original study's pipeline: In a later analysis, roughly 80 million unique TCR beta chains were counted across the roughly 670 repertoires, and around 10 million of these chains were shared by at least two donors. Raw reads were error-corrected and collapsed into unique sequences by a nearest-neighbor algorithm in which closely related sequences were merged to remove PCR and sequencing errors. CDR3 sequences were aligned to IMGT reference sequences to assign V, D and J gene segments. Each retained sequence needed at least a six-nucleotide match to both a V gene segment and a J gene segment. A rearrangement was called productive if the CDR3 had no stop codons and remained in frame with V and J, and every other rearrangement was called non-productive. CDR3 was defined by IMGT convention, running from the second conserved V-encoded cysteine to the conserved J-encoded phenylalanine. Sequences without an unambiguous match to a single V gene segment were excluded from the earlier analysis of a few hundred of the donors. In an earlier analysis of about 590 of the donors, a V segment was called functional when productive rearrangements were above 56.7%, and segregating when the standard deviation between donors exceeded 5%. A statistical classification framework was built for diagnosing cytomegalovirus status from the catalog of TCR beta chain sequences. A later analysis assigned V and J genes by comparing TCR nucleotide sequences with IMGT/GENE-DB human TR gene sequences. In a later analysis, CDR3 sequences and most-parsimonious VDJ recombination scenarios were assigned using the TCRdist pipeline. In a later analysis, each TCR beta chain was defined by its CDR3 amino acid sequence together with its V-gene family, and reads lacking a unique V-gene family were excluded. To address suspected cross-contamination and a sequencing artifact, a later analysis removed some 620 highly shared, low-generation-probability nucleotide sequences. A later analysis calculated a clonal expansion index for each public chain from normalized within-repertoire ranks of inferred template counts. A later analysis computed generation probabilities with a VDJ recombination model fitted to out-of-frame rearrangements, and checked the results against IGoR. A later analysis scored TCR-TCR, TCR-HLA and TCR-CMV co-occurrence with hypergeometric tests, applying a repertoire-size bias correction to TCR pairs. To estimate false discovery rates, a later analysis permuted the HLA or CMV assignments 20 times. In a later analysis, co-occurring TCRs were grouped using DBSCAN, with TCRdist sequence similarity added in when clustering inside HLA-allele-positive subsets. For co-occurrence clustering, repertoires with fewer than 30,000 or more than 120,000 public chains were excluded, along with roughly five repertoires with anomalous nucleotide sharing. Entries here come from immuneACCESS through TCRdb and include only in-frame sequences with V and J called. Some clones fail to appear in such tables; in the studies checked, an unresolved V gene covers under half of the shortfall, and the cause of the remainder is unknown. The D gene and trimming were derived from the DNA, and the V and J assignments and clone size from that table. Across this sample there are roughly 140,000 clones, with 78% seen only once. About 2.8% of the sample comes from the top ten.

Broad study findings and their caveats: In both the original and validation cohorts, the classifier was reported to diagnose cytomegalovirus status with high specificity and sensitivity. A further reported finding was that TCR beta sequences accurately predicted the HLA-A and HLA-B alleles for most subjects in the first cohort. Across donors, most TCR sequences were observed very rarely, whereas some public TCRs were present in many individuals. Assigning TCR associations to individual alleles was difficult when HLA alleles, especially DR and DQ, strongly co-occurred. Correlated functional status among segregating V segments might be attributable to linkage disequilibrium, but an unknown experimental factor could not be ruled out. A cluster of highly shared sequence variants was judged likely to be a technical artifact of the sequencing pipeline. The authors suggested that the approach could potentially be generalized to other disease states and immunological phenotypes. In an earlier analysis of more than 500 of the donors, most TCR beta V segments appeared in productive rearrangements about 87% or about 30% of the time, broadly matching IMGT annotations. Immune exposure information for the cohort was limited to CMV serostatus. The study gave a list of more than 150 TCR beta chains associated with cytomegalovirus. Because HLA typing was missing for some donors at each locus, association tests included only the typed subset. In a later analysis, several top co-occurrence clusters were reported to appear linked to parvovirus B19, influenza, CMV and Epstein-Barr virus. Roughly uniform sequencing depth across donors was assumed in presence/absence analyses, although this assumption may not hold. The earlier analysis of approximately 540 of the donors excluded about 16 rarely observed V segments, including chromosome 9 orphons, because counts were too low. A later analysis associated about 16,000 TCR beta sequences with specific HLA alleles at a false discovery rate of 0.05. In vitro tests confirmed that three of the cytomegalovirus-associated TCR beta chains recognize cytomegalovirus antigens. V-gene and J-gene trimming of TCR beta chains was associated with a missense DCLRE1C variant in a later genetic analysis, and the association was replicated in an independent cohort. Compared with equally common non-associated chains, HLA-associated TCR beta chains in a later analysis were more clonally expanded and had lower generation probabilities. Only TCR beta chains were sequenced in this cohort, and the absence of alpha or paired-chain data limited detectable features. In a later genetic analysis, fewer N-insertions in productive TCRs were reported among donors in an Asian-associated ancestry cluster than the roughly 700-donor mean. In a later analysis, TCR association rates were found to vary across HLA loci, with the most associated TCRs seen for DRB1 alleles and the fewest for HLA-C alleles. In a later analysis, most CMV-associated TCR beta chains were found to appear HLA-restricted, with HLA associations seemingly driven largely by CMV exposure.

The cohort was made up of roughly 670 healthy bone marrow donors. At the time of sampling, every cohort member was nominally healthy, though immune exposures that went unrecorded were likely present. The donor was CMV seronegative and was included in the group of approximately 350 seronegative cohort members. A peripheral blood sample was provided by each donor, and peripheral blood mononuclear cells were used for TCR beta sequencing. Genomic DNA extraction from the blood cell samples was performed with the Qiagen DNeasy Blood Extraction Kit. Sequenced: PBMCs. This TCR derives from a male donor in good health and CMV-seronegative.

At the DNA level, the sequence is TGCGCCAGCAGCTTGGTCAGGGATGCCTACGAGCAGTACTTC. Its protein is CASSLVRDAYEQYF. Recombination linked TRBV5-1 to TRBJ2-7; TRBD1 could be the D gene, as 5 bases match. From the germline V gene, CDR1 is SGHRS and CDR2 is YFSETQ. Relative to germline, V is 0 bases shorter and J is 2 bases shorter, with 9 bases between their ends. From the cysteine through the phenylalanine, the CDR3 covers 14 amino acids. CDR3 DNA only is kept here, 42 bases in frame from base 1. The full variable domain, with segments outside the CDR3 supplied by the reference TRBV5-1 and TRBJ2-7 proteins, appears as KAGVTQTPRYLIKTRGQQVTLSCSPISGHRSVSWYQQTPGQGLQFLFEYFSETQRNKGNFPGRFSGRQFSNSRSEMNVSTLELGDSALYLCASSLVRDAYEQYFGPGTRLTVT.